This paragraph reports one T cell receptor (beta chain). The antigen remains unidentified. The CDR3 has 17 residues. J was trimmed by 4 bases and V by 4 bases; bases with no gene match: 11. CDR1 and CDR2 from the germline V gene are LNHDA and SQIVND (reference sequence). The method was immunoSEQ multiplex PCR; TCRdb's version includes in-frame clones alone and lacks a portion of them. This table holds 250,000 to 350,000 clones, around 69% found once. The data were taken from a study of cytotoxic CD8 clonotypes in ibrutinib-treated CLL. Findings of the study overall: At the start, clonality exceeded age-matched healthy donors and followed circulating CD8+ T-cell counts.

The chain employs TRBV19 and TRBJ2-7; 12 bases line up with TRBD1. This specimen consisted of PBMCs, obtained at disease progression, from a patient treated with ibrutinib. The receptor was derived from a human donor with chronic lymphocytic leukemia. CDR3 DNA sequence: TGTGCCAGTAGTACCCAAACCCCGGGACAGGGGGCTTACGAGCAGTACTTC. As protein: CASSTQTPGQGAYEQYF.